Following are 21 T cell receptor beta chains from one sample sequenced in a study of human T cells and chemical hapten exposure. MiXCR was run by TCRdb on the RACE reads, yielding one entry per CDR3 protein. The sample has roughly 80,000 distinct CDR3 sequences, approximately 8.1% seen once. The time point: healthy volunteer bleed at 6 weeks. It was unfractionated whole blood from which total RNA was extracted. Sequencing used whole blood. The source of these receptors is a female donor in good health. Some clones in this sample may be carry-over from other donors' samples.

Many counts were recorded for this clonotype. A read error may produce the germline difference seen at one junction end. J is TRBJ2-7 and V is TRBV7-2, with 8 bases that match TRBD1. The CDR3 is made up of 16 amino acids. The germline V gene encodes CDR1 SGHTA and CDR2 FQGNSA. CDR3 in amino acids: CASSYRSGQGSFEQYF. The DNA of the CDR3 is TGTGCCAGCAGCTACCGGTCCGGACAGGGCTCCTTCGAGCAGTACTTC.

This sequence joins TRBV7-9 and TRBJ1-4; 8 positions match TRBD1. CDR3 length: 15 residues. V dropped 8 bases and J dropped 5; count of bases not matched to a gene: 10. The germline V gene has CDR1 SEHNR and CDR2 FQNEAQ (reference sequence). The chain's CDR3 is CASEQDRVKNEKLFF. DNA for the CDR3: TGTGCCAGCGAACAGGACAGGGTTAAGAATGAAAAACTGTTTTTT. The full variable domain, rest sourced from reference TRBV7-9 and TRBJ1-4, is DTGVSQNPRHKITKRGQNVTFRCDPISEHNRLYWYRQTLGQGPEFLTYFQNEAQLEKSRLLSDRFSAERPKGSFSTLEIQRTEQGDSAMYLCASEQDRVKNEKLFFGSGTQLSVL.

Only a few counts were recorded for this clonotype. V and J are TRBV5-1 and TRBJ1-5, with 9 bases identical to TRBD1. The V and J ends lost 1 base and 4 bases, in that order; junction bases with no gene match: 3. Germline assignment: CDR1 SGHRS and CDR2 YFSETQ. The CDR3 covers 15 residues. CDR3 sequence reads: CASSLTGGGNQPQHF. The CDR3 nucleotides are TGCGCCAGCAGCTTGACAGGGGGCGGGAATCAGCCCCAGCATTTT. Full variable domain (rest looked up from reference TRBV5-1 and TRBJ1-5): KAGVTQTPRYLIKTRGQQVTLSCSPISGHRSVSWYQQTPGQGLQFLFEYFSETQRNKGNFPGRFSGRQFSNSRSEMNVSTLELGDSALYLCASSLTGGGNQPQHFGDGTRLSIL.

Of note for this clonotype: This may be a read error, as it is one base from a much larger clone. The chain couples TRBV4-3 to TRBJ1-5; D gene ambiguous. The V end lost 0 bases, the J end lost 7 bases, and 16 bases lay between the germline ends. Germline V gives CDR1 LGHNA, CDR2 YSLEER. The CDR3 has 16 amino acids. As DNA, the CDR3 is TGCGCCAGCAGCCAAGATAGCTCCCACGGCGGCCAGCCCCAGCATTTT. The encoded protein is CASSQDSSHGGQPQHF.

A remark on this clonotype: One end of the junction varies from germline; a read error may be responsible. The chain is built from TRBV6-5 and TRBJ1-1; D uncertain. The CDR3 length is 14 residues. Germline CDR1 and CDR2: MNHEY and SVGAGI. The DNA for the CDR3 is TGTGTCAGCAGTAGTGCGGGCCCCGCATCTGAAGCTTTCTTT. Protein: CVSSSAGPASEAFF.

Only one count was recorded for this clonotype. The chain uses TRBV7-2 and TRBJ2-7, with 11 positions matching TRBD2. CDR3 length equals 14 residues. Germline V gene lookup returns CDR1 SGHTA and CDR2 FQGNSA. V was clipped by 0 bases and J by 7 bases; unmatched bases: 2. The CDR3 DNA sequence: TGTGCCAGCAGCTTAGCACTAGCGGGGGATGAGCAGTACTTC. Its protein product is CASSLALAGDEQYF.

This clonotype showed up many times. The chain carries TRBV2 and TRBJ1-1; no clear D gene. This CDR3 region has 13 residues. In germline, CDR1 is SNHLY, CDR2 FYNNEI. V lost 6 bases and J 1 base, leaving 9 bases between the germline ends. The DNA for the CDR3 is TGTGCCAGCAGGAGGAGGGAGAACACTGAAGCTTTCTTT. Protein product: CASRRRENTEAFF.

Ten or more counts support this clonotype. V gene TRBV29-1 combines with J gene TRBJ2-7, with 8 bases aligning to TRBD1. The CDR3 contains 16 residues. J was trimmed by 4 bases and V by 2 bases; bases with no gene match: 13. From germline, CDR1 is SQVTM and CDR2 ANQGSEA. CDR3 sequence: CSVEPAGTGDLYEQYF. CDR3 DNA sequence: TGCAGCGTTGAACCAGCCGGGACAGGTGATTTATACGAGCAGTACTTC.

This clonotype was observed many times. The chain recombines TRBV10-3 with TRBJ2-5; TRBD1 aligns across 10 bases. This CDR3 is 14 amino acids long. V trimming: 6 bases; J trimming: 4 bases; junction bases outside the gene matches: 5. Germline values: CDR1 ENHRY, CDR2 SYGVKD. The DNA for the CDR3 is TGTGCCATCAGGGGACAGGGGAGGTCAGAGACCCAGTACTTC. Protein sequence: CAIRGQGRSETQYF.

The sample holds a few counts of this clonotype. The genes are TRBV5-1 and TRBJ2-3; 9 nucleotides agree with TRBD2. CDR3 length equals 16 residues. The trim removed 0 bases at V and 6 bases at J, leaving 8 bases unmatched. Germline assignment: CDR1 SGHRS and CDR2 YFSETQ. The CDR3 here is CASSLVAGVLMDTQYF. Here the CDR3 DNA reads TGCGCCAGCAGCTTGGTAGCGGGGGTGCTAATGGATACGCAGTATTTT.

This clonotype showed up many times. The CDR3: CASSYSGAGTEAFF. The CDR3 bases are TGTGCCAGCAGTTACTCAGGCGCGGGCACTGAAGCTTTCTTT. J is TRBJ1-1 and V is TRBV6-6; D ambiguous. The CDR3 loop spans 14 amino acids. Looked up from germline, CDR1 is MNHNY and CDR2 is SVGAGI (reference sequence). V was pared by 0 bases and J by 4 bases, with 9 bases between.

This chain uses TRBV5-1 with TRBJ2-1, with unresolved D. Germline lookup yields CDR1 SGHRS and CDR2 YFSETQ. Trimming pared 2 bases from V and 8 bases from J, leaving 26 bases between. The CDR3 spans 18 residues. CDR3 bases: TGCGCCAGCAGCTTAGGCTTTAGAGACTCCTTTGGTATGGATGAGCAGTTCTTC. It is translated as CASSLGFRDSFGMDEQFF.

This clonotype was counted at least ten times. The rearrangement joins TRBV5-1 to TRBJ1-1; D remains unclear. Trimming cost V 1 base and J 4 bases, with 11 bases left between them. Germline CDR1 reads SGHRS; CDR2 reads YFSETQ. The CDR3 is 14 residues long. Here the CDR3 DNA reads TGCGCCAGCAGCTTGACTTCACGAGGCACTGAAGCTTTCTTT. The encoded protein is CASSLTSRGTEAFF.

This clonotype was picked up a small number of times. The chain links TRBV12-3 or TRBV12-4 to TRBJ2-1, with TRBD1 as a possible D gene (5 bases). CDR3 size: 14 residues. The ends were cut back, 7 bases at V and 10 bases at J, with 20 bases in the middle. The CDR3 sequence: CASNDWGGAGEQFF. DNA of the CDR3: TGTGCCAGCAACGATTGGGGTGGGGCAGGGGAGCAGTTCTTC.

This clonotype appeared many times. V usage is TRBV20-1 and J usage is TRBJ2-1; tentatively, D is TRBD1 or TRBD2 (6 bases each). CDR1 is DFQATT, CDR2 SNEGSKA, per germline (reference sequence). This CDR3 contains 14 residues. Trimming left V 3 bases short and J 5 bases short, with 14 bases between. The CDR3 region is CSASGTGADNEQFF. In DNA form, the CDR3 reads TGCAGTGCTAGTGGGACGGGGGCCGACAATGAGCAGTTCTTC.

A remark on this clonotype: A much larger clonotype is one base distant, so this may be a read error. The V and J genes are TRBV7-9 and TRBJ1-4; TRBD1 matches 7 bases. CDR3 length equals 17 residues. Germline loops: CDR1 SEHNR, CDR2 FQNEAQ (reference sequence). The ends lost 5 bases at V and 10 bases at J; junction bases unmatched: 19. CDR3 coding DNA: TGTGCCAGCAGCCAGGGGACAGCCAGCCAAGATCATGTAAAACTGTTTTTT. It translates to CASSQGTASQDHVKLFF.

This clonotype came up many times. The chain combines TRBV7-8 with TRBJ1-1, with D uncertain. There are 15 residues in the CDR3. Germline V CDR1 and CDR2: SGHVS, FQNEAQ. The V end lost 3 bases, the J end lost 6 bases, and 17 bases lay between the germline ends. CDR3 nucleotides: TGTGCCAGCAGCTTGTATAGGTGGCAGGACCCTGAAGCTTTCTTT. Translating it yields CASSLYRWQDPEAFF.

This clonotype was counted between two and nine times. V gene TRBV12-3 or TRBV12-4 combines with J gene TRBJ1-5; 9 nucleotides align to TRBD1. The CDR3 runs 14 residues. Germline trimming cut 5 bases from V and 6 bases from J; bases unmatched to any gene: 5. CDR3: CASSTRQGGQPQHF. The CDR3 bases are TGTGCCAGCAGTACTAGACAGGGGGGTCAGCCCCAGCATTTT.

This clonotype was recorded a few times. The chain carries TRBV20-1 and TRBJ1-1, with TRBD1 matching 7 bases. The germline CDR1 and CDR2 sequences are DFQATT and SNEGSKA (reference sequence). The J segment lost 3 bases and the V segment lost 5 bases, leaving 15 bases of the junction unmatched. This CDR3 is 16 amino acids long. The CDR3: CSAPLHTGARDTEAFF. In DNA form, the CDR3 reads TGCAGTGCTCCTTTACATACAGGGGCGAGAGACACTGAAGCTTTCTTT.

This clonotype counts as medium-sized. The chain employs TRBV6-5 and TRBJ1-5, with 7 bases lining up with TRBD1. With 5 bases clipped from V and 6 bases from J, the junction kept 7 bases outside the gene matches. CDR3 length equals 14 residues. Germline CDR1 and CDR2: MNHEY and SVGAGI. The CDR3 is CASSPQGVSQPQHF. Here the CDR3 DNA reads TGTGCCAGCAGTCCCCAGGGGGTGAGTCAGCCCCAGCATTTT.

This clonotype was observed a few times. The chain recombines TRBV20-1 with TRBJ2-5, with D uncertain. This CDR3 has 13 residues. The germline V and J ends were trimmed by 0 bases and 4 bases, with 9 bases remaining between them. Germline V gene lookup returns CDR1 DFQATT and CDR2 SNEGSKA (reference sequence). The CDR3 loop is CSARDVSVETQYF. The CDR3 DNA reads TGCAGTGCTAGAGATGTCAGCGTAGAGACCCAGTACTTC.